This is a list of T cell receptor beta chains from one sample in a study of CD8 T cells in Susac syndrome. MiXCR, applied by TCRdb to the immunoSEQ multiplex PCR reads, yields one record per CDR3 protein. Of approximately 150,000 distinct CDR3 sequences in the sample, around 93% are singletons; the top ten hold roughly 0.1%. The sequenced material came from CD4+ T cells from PBMCs. The source is a human donor with multiple sclerosis. Each CDR3 is given with its conserved first and last residue. The D gene is left open where the match is weak. Where a row states a size, it is once, few, many or the class of an expanded clone; other rows omit it.

j_gene | abundance | d_gene | v_gene | CDR3aa | CDR3nt
TRBJ2-3 | NA | TRBD2 | TRBV24-1 | CATSGTSGGLTDTQYF | TGTGCCACCAGCGGGACTAGCGGGGGTCTCACAGATACGCAGTATTTT
TRBJ1-2 | once | NA | TRBV20-1 | CSARAAGVYGYTF | TGCAGTGCTAGGGCGGCAGGGGTCTATGGCTACACCTTC
TRBJ1-1 | NA | NA | TRBV11-2 | CASSPGQVNTEAFF | TGTGCCAGCAGCCCGGGACAAGTGAACACTGAAGCTTTCTTT
TRBJ2-7 | NA | TRBD1 | TRBV25-1 | CASSPDRGYEQYF | TGTGCCAGCAGTCCGGACAGGGGCTACGAGCAGTACTTC
TRBJ2-5 | NA | NA | TRBV27 | CASSSPDGRETQYF | TGTGCCAGCAGTTCCCCCGATGGGAGAGAGACCCAGTACTTC
TRBJ2-7 | NA | TRBD1 | TRBV7-2 | CASSLVGTGGYEQYF | TGTGCCAGCAGCTTAGTTGGGACAGGGGGCTACGAGCAGTACTTC
TRBJ2-1 | once | TRBD2 | TRBV7-3 | CASSTRSSGMAEQFF | TGTGCCAGCAGCACCCGGTCTAGCGGGATGGCTGAGCAGTTCTTC
TRBJ1-1 | NA | TRBD1 | TRBV28 | CASSPGGRTEAFF | TGTGCCAGCAGTCCAGGGGGCCGAACTGAAGCTTTCTTT
TRBJ2-1 | NA | NA | TRBV29-1 | CSVNPDYNEQFF | TGCAGCGTTAATCCGGACTACAATGAGCAGTTCTTC
TRBJ1-2 | NA | NA | TRBV20-1 | CSASTDTYGYTF | TGCAGTGCTAGTACCGACACTTATGGCTACACCTTC
TRBJ2-3 | NA | NA | TRBV4-3 | CASSISRVTDTQYF | TGCGCCAGCAGCATTTCCAGGGTCACAGATACGCAGTATTTT
TRBJ1-2 | NA | NA | TRBV6-1 | CASSEAAGGGYTF | TGTGCCAGCAGTGAAGCGGCAGGCGGAGGCTACACCTTC
TRBJ2-2 | NA | NA | TRBV2 | CASTAARFRELFF | TGTGCCAGCACTGCTGCCAGGTTTCGGGAGCTGTTTTTT
TRBJ2-2 | NA | TRBD1 | TRBV7-9 | CASSYYGQGFRELFF | TGTGCCAGCAGCTACTACGGACAGGGGTTCCGGGAGCTGTTTTTT
TRBJ2-1 | NA | NA | TRBV2 | CASSEALRGARQFF | TGTGCCAGCAGTGAAGCGCTTCGAGGGGCGCGGCAGTTCTTC
TRBJ2-2 | NA | NA | TRBV11-2 | CASSLGVGGSTGELFF | TGTGCCAGCAGCTTAGGGGTGGGGGGCTCAACCGGGGAGCTGTTTTTT
TRBJ2-7 | NA | NA | TRBV3-1 | CASSQDWGGGADEQYF | TGTGCCAGCAGCCAAGATTGGGGCGGGGGCGCCGACGAGCAGTACTTC
TRBJ2-1 | NA | NA | TRBV19 | CASSIHRDLSYSSYNEQFF | TGTGCCAGTAGTATCCACCGGGACCTTTCCTACAGCTCCTACAATGAGCAGTTCTTC
TRBJ2-1 | NA | TRBD2 | TRBV6-2/TRBV6-3 | CASRRLAGGFYNEQFF | TGTGCCAGCAGAAGACTAGCGGGAGGGTTTTACAATGAGCAGTTCTTC
TRBJ1-3 | NA | NA | TRBV7-2 | CASSLASPGAGNTIYF | TGTGCCAGCAGCTTAGCGTCCCCGGGGGCTGGAAACACCATATATTTT
TRBJ2-5 | NA | TRBD2 | TRBV6-1 | CASSKSSGLAGKETQYF | TGTGCCAGCAGTAAATCCTCGGGACTAGCGGGAAAAGAGACCCAGTACTTC
TRBJ1-5 | NA | NA | TRBV20-1 | CSARARTADSNQPQHF | TGCAGTGCTAGAGCCCGGACAGCAGATAGCAATCAGCCCCAGCATTTT
TRBJ2-3 | NA | NA | TRBV18 | CASSPPGQYRTDTQYF | TGTGCCAGCTCACCACCGGGTCAGTATAGGACAGATACGCAGTATTTT
TRBJ2-5 | NA | NA | TRBV2 | CASTPQETQYF | TGTGCCAGCACCCCTCAAGAGACCCAGTACTTC
TRBJ2-1 | NA | NA | TRBV27 | CASSPGHESYNEQFF | TGTGCCAGCAGTCCGGGACATGAGTCCTACAATGAGCAGTTCTTC
TRBJ2-7 | NA | TRBD2 | TRBV24-1 | CATSDSGSGMPYEQYF | TGTGCCACCAGTGATTCCGGTAGCGGGATGCCCTACGAGCAGTACTTC
TRBJ1-1 | NA | NA | TRBV6-2/TRBV6-3 | CASSYSRGTQNTEAFF | TGTGCCAGCAGTTACTCGAGGGGGACACAGAACACTGAAGCTTTCTTT
TRBJ1-4 | NA | NA | TRBV4-2 | CASSQVGGTNEKLFF | TGTGCCAGCAGCCAAGTCGGGGGGACTAATGAAAAACTGTTTTTT
TRBJ2-1 | NA | TRBD2 | TRBV2 | CASSETSGLSSYNEQFF | TGTGCCAGCAGTGAGACTAGCGGGCTTAGCTCCTACAATGAGCAGTTCTTC
TRBJ2-3 | NA | NA | TRBV4-3 | CASSLFPRSSTDTQYF | TGCGCCAGCAGCCTTTTCCCCCGATCTAGCACAGATACGCAGTATTTT
TRBJ2-4 | NA | NA | TRBV4-2 | CASSQGGLAKNIQYF | TGTGCCAGCAGCCAGGGGGGCCTTGCCAAAAACATTCAGTACTTC
TRBJ1-6 | NA | NA | TRBV20-1 | CSSGVNNSPLHF | TGCAGCTCTGGGGTGAATAATTCACCCCTCCACTTT
TRBJ2-1 | NA | NA | TRBV6-2/TRBV6-3 | CASSLLIYNEQFF | TGTGCCAGCAGTCTACTGATTTACAATGAGCAGTTCTTC
TRBJ1-1 | NA | TRBD1 | TRBV27 | CASRTGGREAFF | TGTGCCAGCAGAACAGGGGGTAGAGAAGCTTTCTTT
TRBJ1-2 | once | NA | TRBV19 | CASSQGFLQNYGYTF | TGTGCCAGTAGTCAAGGCTTTCTGCAGAACTATGGCTACACCTTC
TRBJ1-3 | NA | NA | TRBV5-1 | CASSPRGVSGNTIYF | TGCGCCAGCAGCCCCCGTGGGGTCTCTGGAAACACCATATATTTT
TRBJ2-7 | NA | TRBD2 | TRBV20-1 | CSAQGPGLAGAEQYF | TGCAGTGCTCAAGGCCCGGGACTAGCGGGAGCCGAGCAGTACTTC
TRBJ2-5 | few | TRBD2 | TRBV3-1 | CASSQDLLAGVRETQYF | TGTGCCAGCAGCCAAGATCTGCTAGCGGGGGTTAGAGAGACCCAGTACTTC
TRBJ1-1 | NA | NA | TRBV20-1 | CSARSTVMNTEAFF | TGCAGTGCTAGATCGACAGTGATGAACACTGAAGCTTTCTTT
TRBJ2-1 | NA | NA | TRBV7-7 | CASSLGDVNEQFF | TGTGCTAGCAGCTTAGGCGACGTCAATGAGCAGTTCTTC
TRBJ2-1 | NA | NA | TRBV3-1 | CASSHDYFLNNEQFF | TGTGCCAGCAGTCATGACTACTTTTTAAACAATGAGCAGTTCTTC
TRBJ1-1 | NA | NA | TRBV7-9 | CASSSGAGPQNTEAFF | TGTGCCAGCAGCTCAGGCGCAGGTCCACAGAACACTGAAGCTTTCTTT
TRBJ1-6 | once | TRBD1 | TRBV6-1 | CASSRTGLLFSYNSPLHF | TGTGCCAGCAGTCGGACAGGCCTATTATTCTCCTATAATTCACCCCTCCACTTT
TRBJ1-2 | NA | NA | TRBV28 | CASSFRSTDGYTF | TGTGCCAGCAGTTTCCGGAGCACAGATGGCTACACCTTC
TRBJ2-2 | NA | NA | TRBV15 | CATSRTGTPNTGELFF | TGTGCCACCAGCAGAACCGGGACACCGAACACCGGGGAGCTGTTTTTT
TRBJ2-5 | NA | NA | TRBV10-2 | CASRDSDPETQYF | TGCGCCAGCAGGGACAGCGACCCAGAGACCCAGTACTTC
TRBJ2-7 | NA | TRBD2 | TRBV27 | CASRIAGGSYEQYF | TGTGCCAGCAGAATAGCGGGAGGATCCTACGAGCAGTACTTC
TRBJ1-1 | once | NA | TRBV7-9 | CASSLEGLNTEAFF | TGTGCCAGCAGCTTAGAAGGGCTGAACACTGAAGCTTTCTTT
TRBJ2-7 | NA | TRBD2 | TRBV3-1 | CASSQRGTSLNEQYF | TGTGCCAGCAGCCAGAGGGGGACTAGCCTCAACGAGCAGTACTTC
TRBJ1-6 | NA | NA | TRBV30 | CAWSTAGLWNSPLHF | TGTGCCTGGAGTACTGCAGGGCTGTGGAATTCACCCCTCCACTTT